This T cell receptor beta chain was obtained from a study of blood T cell repertoires in COVID-19. In the study overall: Researchers got acute and convalescent COVID-19 samples from the United States, Italy and Spain.

Authors' processing steps: Quantification of nucleated cells was approximated via reference gene primer amplification. This table comes from immunoSEQ multiplex PCR, and its TCRdb copy is limited to in-frame clones, with some not included. The V and J calls and clone size were taken over from that table, and D and trimming were inferred from the DNA. The sample holds approximately 260,000 clones, about 85% seen once. This clone has a handful of counts. CDR3 length equals 12 residues. With 3 bases removed from V and 3 bases from J, the gap between germline ends came to 5 bases. The sequence came from a man in his 60s who had recovered from COVID-19. Sequencing was carried out using peripheral blood. This chain links TRBV12-3 or TRBV12-4 with TRBJ1-1; D is perhaps TRBD1 (5 bases). The DNA of the CDR3 is TGTGCCAGCAGTTTCAGGGACACTGAAGCTTTCTTT. This translates into CASSFRDTEAFF.